Each of the 3 T cell receptor beta chains below was sequenced from the same sample in a study of shared clonotypes between healthy human individuals (dated by TCRdb to 2018 to 2021). The library was obtained by the immunoSEQ multiplex PCR assay. The clones in this table, taken by TCRdb from immuneACCESS, are in-frame only. Not every clone is retained; where verified, under half of the shortfall comes from an unresolved V gene, and the cause of the rest is unknown. The sample has over a million clones on record, about 75% of them singletons. The leading ten clones occupy about 1.5% of the sample. The sequenced material came from memory CD4+ T cells sorted from blood. The cell subset or site label of this sample denotes: CD45RA-negative fraction. All receptors derive from a man aged 18 to 30 in good health.

This chain connects TRBV2 to TRBJ2-7; 12 bases fit TRBD2. With 5 bases clipped from V and 0 bases from J, the junction kept 11 bases outside the gene matches. CDR1 and CDR2 (germline): SNHLY, FYNNEI. The CDR3 loop spans 18 amino acids. This CDR3 reads CASSPPPGLAGSSYEQYF. DNA of the CDR3: TGTGCCAGCAGTCCACCACCAGGACTAGCGGGGAGCTCCTACGAGCAGTACTTC.

The chain has TRBV7-2 and TRBJ2-1; weak D call: TRBD2 (5 bases). This CDR3 region has 12 residues. The germline V and J ends were trimmed by 5 bases and 10 bases, with 12 bases remaining between them. Germline V gives CDR1 SGHTA, CDR2 FQGNSA. The DNA for the CDR3 is TGTGCCAGCAGCCTTGACCGGAGGGAGCAGTTCTTC. Translating gives CASSLDRREQFF.

The chain employs TRBV4-3 and TRBJ2-5; D gene unclear. The CDR3 runs to 15 residues. Germline loops: CDR1 LGHNA, CDR2 YSLEER. The V end was cut by 4 bases, the J end by 5 bases, with 17 bases between. The CDR3, as DNA: TGCGCCAGCAGCCTAGCTGTGGCCTTTATGGAGACCCAGTACTTC. This encodes CASSLAVAFMETQYF.